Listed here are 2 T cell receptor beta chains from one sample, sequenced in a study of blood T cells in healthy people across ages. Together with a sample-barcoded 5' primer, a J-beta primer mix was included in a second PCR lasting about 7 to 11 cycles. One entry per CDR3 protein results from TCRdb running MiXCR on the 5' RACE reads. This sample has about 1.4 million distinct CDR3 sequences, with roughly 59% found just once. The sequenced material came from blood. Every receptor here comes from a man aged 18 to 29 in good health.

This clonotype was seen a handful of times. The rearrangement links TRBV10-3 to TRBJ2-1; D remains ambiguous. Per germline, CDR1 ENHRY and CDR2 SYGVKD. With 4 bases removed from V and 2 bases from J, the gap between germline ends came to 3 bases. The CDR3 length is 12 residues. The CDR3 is CAISGPYNEQFF. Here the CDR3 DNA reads TGTGCCATCAGTGGGCCCTACAATGAGCAGTTCTTC.

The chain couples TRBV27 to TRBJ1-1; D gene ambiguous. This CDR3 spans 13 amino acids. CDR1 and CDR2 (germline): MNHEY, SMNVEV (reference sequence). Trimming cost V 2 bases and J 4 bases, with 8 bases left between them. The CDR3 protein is CASSLGVFTEAFF. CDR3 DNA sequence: TGTGCCAGCAGTTTAGGCGTCTTCACTGAAGCTTTCTTT.